This T cell receptor (beta chain) was captured in a study of T cell responses to AZD1222 COVID-19 vaccine. About the research overall: It was second doses at about 4 or about 12 weeks that were pooled. Study observations and caveats: Donor demographics were predominantly white British with a female majority; clonal diversity may be underestimated. Repertoire sampling happened only post peak T cell response. With dominance at 160-218 and 743-854, vaccine-associated CD4 TCRs spanned spike.

The CDR3 covers 14 residues. V shed 6 bases and J shed 2 bases, with 14 bases lying between them. Germline V CDR1 and CDR2: MNHEY, SVGAGI. This clone has a single count. Its antigen is not known. Assay: immunoSEQ multiplex PCR; the TCRdb copy retains only in-frame clones and omits some. In the table there are about 150,000 clones, nearly 90% of which are singletons. This specimen was peripheral blood, taken on day 0 of AZD1222 vaccination. This chain links TRBV6-5 with TRBJ2-7, with a weak D call TRBD2 (6 bases). The clonotype comes from an adult in good health. Here the CDR3 reads CASRPRRGTYEQYF. Written as DNA, the CDR3 is TGTGCCAGCAGACCCCGCCGGGGGACCTACGAGCAGTACTTC.